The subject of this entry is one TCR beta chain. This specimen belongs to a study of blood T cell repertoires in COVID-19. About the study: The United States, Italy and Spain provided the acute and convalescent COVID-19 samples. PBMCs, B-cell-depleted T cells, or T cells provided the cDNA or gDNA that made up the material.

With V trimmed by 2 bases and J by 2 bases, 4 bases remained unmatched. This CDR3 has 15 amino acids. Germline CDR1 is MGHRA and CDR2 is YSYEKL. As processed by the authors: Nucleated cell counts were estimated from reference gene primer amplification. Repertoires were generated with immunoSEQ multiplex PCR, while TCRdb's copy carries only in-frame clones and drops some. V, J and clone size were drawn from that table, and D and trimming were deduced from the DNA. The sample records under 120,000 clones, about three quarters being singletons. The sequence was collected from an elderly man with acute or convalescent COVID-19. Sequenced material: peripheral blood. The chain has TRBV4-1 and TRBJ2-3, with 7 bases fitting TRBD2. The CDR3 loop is CASSQLAANTDTQYF. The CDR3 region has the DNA TGCGCCAGCAGCCAACTAGCGGCCAACACAGATACGCAGTATTTT.